This entry lists 5 T cell receptor beta chains sequenced from one sample in a study of cytomegalovirus exposure and HLA in healthy donors. It was with 60 Vbeta and 13 Jbeta primers that the PCR ran. Profiled with immunoSEQ multiplex PCR; TCRdb holds only in-frame clones, not every one. This sample has 95,000 to 150,000 clones, with approximately 67% found just once. The sequenced sample consisted of PBMCs. The receptors come from a man younger than 35 in good health and CMV-seronegative.

This chain connects TRBV28 to TRBJ1-1; TRBD1 matches at 8 bases. This CDR3 has 15 residues. V was pared by 1 base and J by 5 bases, with 6 bases of the junction left unmatched. Germline CDR1 and CDR2: MDHEN and SYDVKM. CDR3: CASSLSRQGRTEAFF. CDR3 coding DNA: TGTGCCAGCAGTTTATCCCGACAGGGGAGAACTGAAGCTTTCTTT.

J is TRBJ1-1 and V is TRBV28, with a weak D call TRBD1 (6 bases). CDR3 length: 15 residues. Trimming cost V 1 base and J 5 bases, with 14 bases left between them. CDR1 and CDR2 from the germline V gene are MDHEN and SYDVKM. CDR3 residues: CASSLFKGGGTEAFF. The DNA for the CDR3 is TGTGCCAGCAGTTTATTCAAGGGGGGAGGGACTGAAGCTTTCTTT.

V and J are TRBV6-6 and TRBJ2-1, with a weak D call TRBD1 (6 bases). The CDR3 length is 14 residues. Germline CDR1 is MNHNY and CDR2 is SVGAGI (reference sequence). V gave up 6 bases and J gave up 1 base, with 10 bases separating them. The CDR3 is CASRQGWSYNEQFF. CDR3 DNA: TGTGCCAGCAGACAGGGTTGGTCCTACAATGAGCAGTTCTTC.

The rearrangement joins TRBV10-3 to TRBJ2-7; 8 nucleotides line up with TRBD2. Trimming at V came to 4 bases and at J to 1 base, leaving 9 bases not matched to a gene. Germline loops: CDR1 ENHRY, CDR2 SYGVKD. The CDR3 is made up of 16 amino acids. Here the CDR3 reads CAISVLTSGTSYEQYF. For the CDR3, the DNA is TGTGCCATCAGTGTCCTCACTAGCGGCACATCCTACGAGCAGTACTTC.

This chain connects TRBV25-1 to TRBJ1-2; 8 positions agree with TRBD1. Germline V gene sequence: CDR1 MGHDK, CDR2 SYGVNS. V shed 2 bases, J shed 7 bases, and the junction held 9 bases outside the gene matches. The CDR3 runs 15 residues. Here the CDR3 DNA reads TGTGCCAGCAGTGAACGACAGGGGAGCTTCGCTGGCTACACCTTC. It codes for CASSERQGSFAGYTF.